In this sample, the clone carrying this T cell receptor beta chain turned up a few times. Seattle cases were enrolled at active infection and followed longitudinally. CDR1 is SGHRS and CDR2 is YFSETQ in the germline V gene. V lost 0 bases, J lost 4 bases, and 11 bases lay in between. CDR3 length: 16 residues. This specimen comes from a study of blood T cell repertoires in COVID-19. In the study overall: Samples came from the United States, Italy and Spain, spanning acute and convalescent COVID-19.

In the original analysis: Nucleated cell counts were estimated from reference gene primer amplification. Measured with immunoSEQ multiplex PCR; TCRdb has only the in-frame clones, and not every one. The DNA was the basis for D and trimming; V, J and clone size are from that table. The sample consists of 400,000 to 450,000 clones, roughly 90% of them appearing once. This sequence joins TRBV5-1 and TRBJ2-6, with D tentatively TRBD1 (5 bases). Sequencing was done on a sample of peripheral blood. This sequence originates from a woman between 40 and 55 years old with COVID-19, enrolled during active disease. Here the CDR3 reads CASSLARTRGANVLTF. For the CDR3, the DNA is TGCGCCAGCAGCTTGGCCCGGACAAGGGGGGCCAACGTCCTGACTTTC.